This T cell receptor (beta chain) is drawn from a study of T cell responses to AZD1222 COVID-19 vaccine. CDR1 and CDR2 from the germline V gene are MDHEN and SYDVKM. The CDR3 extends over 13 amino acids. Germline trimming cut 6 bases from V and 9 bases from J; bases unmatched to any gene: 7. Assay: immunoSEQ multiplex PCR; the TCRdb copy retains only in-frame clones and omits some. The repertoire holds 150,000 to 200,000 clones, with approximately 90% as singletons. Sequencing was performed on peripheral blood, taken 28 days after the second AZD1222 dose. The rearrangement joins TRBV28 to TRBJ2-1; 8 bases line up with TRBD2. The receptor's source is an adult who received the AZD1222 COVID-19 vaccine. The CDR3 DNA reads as TGTGCCAGCAGCAACAGCGGGGGCCCTGAGCAGTTCTTC. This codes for CASSNSGGPEQFF.